One and the same sample provided the 29 T cell receptor beta chains below, sequenced in a study of immune heterogeneity within non-small cell lung tumors. For the TCR beta CDR3, multiplex PCR with 32 V and 13 J primers performed the amplification. Each CDR3 protein is one row after TCRdb ran MiXCR on the multiplex PCR reads. This sample has 1,300 or so distinct CDR3 sequences; approximately 34% occur once, and the top ten carry roughly 43%. Bulk tumor genomic DNA was the template, and each sample received 600 ng. Several far-apart biopsies were taken per primary tumor during surgery. It was patients with untreated, newly diagnosed non-small cell lung cancer who underwent curative surgery. The specimen sequenced was lung tumor tissue. All receptors come from a man in his fifties or sixties with non-small cell lung cancer.

There are a few counts of this clonotype. The genes are TRBV9 and TRBJ2-3; D perhaps matches TRBD2 (7 bases). In germline, CDR1 is SGDLS, CDR2 YYNGEE. The ends were cut back, 4 bases at V and 0 bases at J, with 15 bases in the middle. This CDR3 comprises 16 residues. For the CDR3, the DNA is TGTGCCAGCAGCCCCCGAGGGGGGGAAAGCACAGATACGCAGTATTTT. This codes for CASSPRGGESTDTQYF. The whole variable domain, remainder taken from reference TRBV9 and TRBJ2-3, is DSGVTQTPKHLITATGQRVTLRCSPRSGDLSVYWYQQSLDQGLQFLIQYYNGEERAKGNILERFSAQQFPDLHSELNLSSLELGDSALYFCASSPRGGESTDTQYFGPGTRLTVL.

A word on this clonotype: This clone may be a read error of a much larger clone one base away. The chain recombines TRBV5-1 with TRBJ2-7; 9 positions agree with TRBD1. V was pared by 4 bases and J by 6 bases, with 8 bases of the junction left unmatched. Germline CDR1 and CDR2: SGHRS and YFSETQ. This CDR3 has 14 amino acids. Here the CDR3 reads CASSVRDRVGEQYF. The CDR3 DNA is TGCGCCAGCAGCGTCCGGGACAGGGTGGGCGAGCAGTACTTC.

The chain uses TRBV28 and TRBJ2-5; D is undetermined. The CDR3 runs 12 residues. The germline V gene encodes CDR1 MDHEN and CDR2 SYDVKM. Trimming took 7 bases from V and 5 from J, leaving 11 bases between them. The chain's CDR3 is CASTSTRETQYF. In DNA, the CDR3 is TGTGCCAGCACCTCCACTCGGGAGACCCAGTACTTC.

The rearrangement links TRBV3-1 to TRBJ2-1; D is ambiguous. The germline V gene encodes CDR1 LGHDT and CDR2 YNNKEL (reference sequence). This CDR3 has 12 amino acids. Trimming pared 1 base from V and 7 bases from J, leaving 5 bases between. This CDR3 reads CASSQGSNEQFF. In DNA form, the CDR3 reads TGTGCCAGCAGCCAAGGGAGTAATGAGCAGTTCTTC.

This clonotype counts as medium-sized (0.01 to 0.1%). J is TRBJ2-7 and V is TRBV18, with 11 bases aligning to TRBD2. The J segment lost 1 base and the V segment lost 3 bases, leaving 5 bases of the junction unmatched. The CDR3 sequence is 16 residues long. Germline V gene lookup returns CDR1 KGHSH and CDR2 LQKENI. CDR3 nucleotides: TGTGCCAGCTCACCGACCGGGACTAGCGGATCCTACGAGCAGTACTTC. Translating gives CASSPTGTSGSYEQYF. The full variable domain, with the rest looked up from reference TRBV18 and TRBJ2-7, is NAGVMQNPRHLVRRRGQEARLRCSPMKGHSHVYWYRQLPEEGLKFMVYLQKENIIDESGMPKERFSAEFPKEGPSILRIQQVVRGDSAAYFCASSPTGTSGSYEQYFGPGTRLTVT.

The rearrangement uses TRBV10-2 and TRBJ2-1; TRBD1 matches at 10 bases. Germline V gene sequence: CDR1 WSHSY, CDR2 SAAADI. This CDR3 region has 15 residues. Losses at the gene ends were 6 bases for V and 10 bases for J; bases not matched to a gene: 12. The DNA of the CDR3 is TGCGCCAGCAGCAAGTCGAGACAGGGGGCGGGAGAGCAGTTCTTC. Its translation: CASSKSRQGAGEQFF.

In its sample, this clonotype is medium-sized. J is TRBJ2-7 and V is TRBV11-2; D possibly uses TRBD1 or TRBD2 (6 bases each). The CDR3 loop spans 15 amino acids. Trimming pared 5 bases from V and 0 bases from J, leaving 14 bases between. Germline V CDR1 and CDR2: SGHAT, FQNNGV. The CDR3 region is CASSQGGTYSYEQYF. The CDR3 DNA reads as TGTGCCAGCAGCCAAGGGGGGACATACTCCTACGAGCAGTACTTC.

By share, this clonotype counts as large. The V gene is TRBV6-5, the J gene TRBJ1-5; D might be TRBD1 (6 bases). The V gene's germline CDR1 is MNHEY and CDR2 SVGAGI. This CDR3 has 16 amino acids. V was trimmed by 0 bases and J by 4 bases, leaving 13 bases between them. CDR3 loop: CASSYSIPGANQPQHF. In DNA form, the CDR3 reads TGTGCCAGCAGTTACTCGATTCCGGGGGCGAATCAGCCCCAGCATTTT.

Of note for this clonotype: A much larger clone lies a single base off, so this may be a read error. This chain joins TRBV2 and TRBJ2-1; perhaps TRBD2 as D (5 bases). Trimming stripped 5 bases from V and 9 bases from J, with 11 bases between. CDR1 and CDR2 (germline): SNHLY, FYNNEI. There are 12 residues in the CDR3. The DNA of the CDR3 is TGTGCCAGCAGTTATCAAGGAGGTGAGCAGTTCTTC. Translation: CASSYQGGEQFF. The full variable domain, with the rest looked up from reference TRBV2 and TRBJ2-1, is EPEVTQTPSHQVTQMGQEVILRCVPISNHLYFYWYRQILGQKVEFLVSFYNNEISEKSEIFDDQFSVERPDGSNFTLKIRSTKLEDSAMYFCASSYQGGEQFFGPGTRLTVL.

By proportion, this clonotype is medium-sized. The chain combines TRBV6-2 or TRBV6-3 with TRBJ1-2, with 7 bases aligning to TRBD1. Germline lookup yields CDR1 MNHEY and CDR2 SVGEGT. The trim removed 7 bases at V and 4 bases at J, leaving 9 bases unmatched. This CDR3 has 14 amino acids. Here the CDR3 reads CASKKTGLIYGYTF. The CDR3 DNA reads as TGTGCCAGCAAAAAGACAGGGCTAATCTATGGCTACACCTTC.

For this clonotype: This may be a read error: a much more frequent sequence differs by one nucleotide. The CDR3 reads CASPLHSTNNYGYTF. The CDR3 coding sequence is TGTGCCAGCCCACTCCATTCGACAAATAACTATGGCTACACCTTC. The chain has TRBV18 and TRBJ1-2; D unclear. This CDR3 contains 15 residues. Germline V gives CDR1 KGHSH, CDR2 LQKENI. Deletions cut 8 bases from V and 1 base from J, with 17 bases between.

In this sample, this clonotype is medium-sized. The rearrangement joins TRBV19 to TRBJ2-1; D is possibly TRBD1 (5 bases). The CDR3 is 12 amino acids. Per the germline V gene, CDR1 is LNHDA and CDR2 is SQIVND (reference sequence). Trimming cost V 4 bases and J 9 bases, with 10 bases left between them. The CDR3 bases are TGTGCCAGTAGTAGTACAGGCGCTGAGCAGTTCTTC. It encodes CASSSTGAEQFF.

This clonotype was seen a few times. V and J are TRBV5-1 and TRBJ2-7; TRBD1 is a possible D gene (6 bases). In germline, CDR1 is SGHRS, CDR2 YFSETQ. The CDR3 loop spans 15 amino acids. Trimming took 4 bases from V and 0 from J, leaving 14 bases between them. This CDR3 reads CASSPGTPFSYEQYF. The CDR3 DNA sequence: TGCGCCAGCAGCCCGGGGACACCTTTCTCCTACGAGCAGTACTTC.

This clonotype is judged medium-sized. The chain combines TRBV9 with TRBJ2-1, with 10 bases fitting TRBD2. Germline V gene lookup returns CDR1 SGDLS and CDR2 YYNGEE. V lost 1 base to trimming and J lost 4 bases; unmatched junction nucleotides: 2. The CDR3 consists of 15 residues. CDR3 amino acids: CASSVTSGMYNEQFF. The CDR3 bases are TGTGCCAGCAGCGTAACTAGCGGGATGTACAATGAGCAGTTCTTC. Supplemented by reference TRBV9 and TRBJ2-1, the full variable domain reads DSGVTQTPKHLITATGQRVTLRCSPRSGDLSVYWYQQSLDQGLQFLIQYYNGEERAKGNILERFSAQQFPDLHSELNLSSLELGDSALYFCASSVTSGMYNEQFFGPGTRLTVL.

This clonotype was seen a handful of times. V usage is TRBV5-1 and J usage is TRBJ2-6; no reliable D call. Germline V lookup: CDR1 SGHRS, CDR2 YFSETQ. The CDR3 totals 16 residues. V was pared by 2 bases and J by 4 bases, with 13 bases between. CDR3 DNA sequence: TGCGCCAGCAGCTTTTGGCCGGGTTCCGGGGCCAACGTCCTGACTTTC. This encodes CASSFWPGSGANVLTF.

The sample holds a few counts of this clonotype. The chain has TRBV20-1 and TRBJ2-6, with a tentative D call TRBD1 (5 bases). The germline CDR1 and CDR2 sequences are DFQATT and SNEGSKA (reference sequence). The V gene lost 5 bases and the J gene lost 2 bases, with 7 bases spanning the gap. CDR3 size: 13 residues. As DNA, the CDR3 is TGCAGTGCTCCGGACACTGGGGCCAACGTCCTGACTTTC. Protein product: CSAPDTGANVLTF.

As for this clonotype: Just one base apart from a much larger clone, this may be a read error. The rearrangement links TRBV5-1 to TRBJ2-2; 7 bases align to TRBD1. CDR1 is SGHRS and CDR2 is YFSETQ in the germline V gene. This CDR3 is built from 16 residues. This CDR3 is CASSLRSGGIAGEMFF. CDR3 in DNA: TGCGCCAGCAGCTTGAGGTCAGGGGGTATCGCCGGGGAGATGTTTTTT.

V usage is TRBV10-3 and J usage is TRBJ2-2; D remains ambiguous. CDR3 length: 12 amino acids. With 10 bases removed from V and 0 bases from J, the gap between germline ends came to 6 bases. Germline-derived CDR1 and CDR2 are ENHRY and SYGVKD. CDR3 sequence reads: CASGANTGELFF. In DNA, the CDR3 is TGTGCCAGCGGAGCGAACACCGGGGAGCTGTTTTTT.

V usage is TRBV6-2 or TRBV6-3 and J usage is TRBJ2-7; perhaps TRBD2 as D (6 bases). Per germline, CDR1 MNHEY and CDR2 SVGEGT. V was cut by 2 bases and J by 3 bases, with 17 bases left in between. The CDR3 runs 16 residues. CDR3 sequence (DNA): TGTGCCAGCAGTTACCCTCGCGGGCGGGGCTACTACGAGCAGTACTTC. Its translation: CASSYPRGRGYYEQYF.

This chain links TRBV10-2 with TRBJ2-1; D is possibly TRBD2 (5 bases). The germline V and J ends were trimmed by 8 bases and 9 bases, with 17 bases remaining between them. Germline V gene lookup returns CDR1 WSHSY and CDR2 SAAADI. The CDR3 is 13 residues long. CDR3 sequence: CASRKEAVVEQFF. The CDR3 DNA reads TGCGCCAGCCGCAAGGAGGCTGTTGTTGAGCAGTTCTTC.

This clonotype is deemed medium-sized. The genes are TRBV20-1 and TRBJ2-3; TRBD2 agrees at 10 bases. Germline CDR1 and CDR2: DFQATT and SNEGSKA (reference sequence). Germline trimming cut 5 bases from V and 6 bases from J; bases unmatched to any gene: 11. This CDR3 region has 15 residues. The CDR3 loop is CSAGRTSGVRDTQYF. CDR3 bases: TGCAGTGCTGGAAGGACTAGCGGCGTGAGGGATACGCAGTATTTT.

The chain recombines TRBV29-1 with TRBJ2-7; D assignment may be TRBD1 or TRBD2 (5 bases each). The V end was cut by 7 bases, the J end by 1 base, with 14 bases between. The CDR3 runs 13 residues. Germline assignment: CDR1 SQVTM and CDR2 ANQGSEA. The CDR3 protein is CSAILGGSYEQYF. Written as DNA, the CDR3 is TGCAGCGCTATCCTTGGGGGTTCCTACGAGCAGTACTTC.

This clonotype was seen a handful of times. This chain joins TRBV5-4 and TRBJ2-5; 7 bases are shared with TRBD2. The trim removed 4 bases at V and 6 bases at J, leaving 9 bases unmatched. The CDR3 contains 14 residues. Germline values: CDR1 SGHNT, CDR2 YYREEE (reference sequence). The CDR3 region is CASSPPGGGQTQYF. CDR3 sequence (DNA): TGTGCCAGCAGCCCCCCGGGGGGTGGCCAGACCCAGTACTTC.

The chain combines TRBV30 with TRBJ2-3; D gene ambiguous. V gave up 0 bases and J gave up 6 bases, with 4 bases separating them. This CDR3 has 11 residues. Germline-derived CDR1 and CDR2 are GTSNPN and SVGIG (reference sequence). DNA for the CDR3: TGTGCCTGGAGTGTACAGGATACGCAGTATTTT. It yields the protein CAWSVQDTQYF.

V gene TRBV11-3 combines with J gene TRBJ2-4, with 10 positions matching TRBD1. Per germline, CDR1 SGHNT and CDR2 YENEEA. This CDR3 has 14 residues. V lost 5 bases to trimming and J lost 7 bases; unmatched junction nucleotides: 5. CDR3 region: CASSPGTGVNIQYF. The DNA for the CDR3 is TGTGCCAGCAGCCCAGGGACAGGGGTTAACATTCAGTACTTC.

In its sample, this clonotype was seen a few times. The V gene is TRBV30, the J gene TRBJ2-1; the D gene is possibly TRBD2 (5 bases). The CDR3 is 15 amino acids. Germline loops: CDR1 GTSNPN, CDR2 SVGIG (reference sequence). With 4 bases removed from V and 0 bases from J, the gap between germline ends came to 13 bases. The CDR3 spells CAWMGWEHSYNEQFF. The CDR3, as DNA: TGTGCCTGGATGGGGTGGGAGCACTCCTACAATGAGCAGTTCTTC.

The table lists this clonotype with a few counts. This chain uses TRBV7-8 with TRBJ1-3, with unresolved D. V lost 0 bases and J lost 0, with 15 bases in between. Germline CDR1 and CDR2: SGHVS and FQNEAQ. CDR3 size: 18 residues. In nucleotides, the CDR3 is TGTGCCAGCAGCTTAGCGCCTGGGATGGCAGCCTCTGGAAACACCATATATTTT. It translates to CASSLAPGMAASGNTIYF.

This clonotype has only a few counts. The chain carries TRBV2 and TRBJ2-3, with 12 bases aligning to TRBD2. Germline CDR1 reads SNHLY; CDR2 reads FYNNEI. J was trimmed by 7 bases and V by 7 bases; bases with no gene match: 6. The CDR3 is made up of 14 amino acids. CDR3 protein: CASTLAGGDNTQYF. The CDR3 coding sequence is TGTGCCAGCACTCTAGCGGGAGGGGATAATACGCAGTATTTT.

This clonotype was picked up a small number of times. The CDR3 DNA reads TGTGCCAGCAGAAAGGGCAGGGGGCGGGAAGCTTTCTTT. Translated, it gives CASRKGRGREAFF. J is TRBJ1-1 and V is TRBV6-1, with 8 bases lining up with TRBD1. Trimming took 6 bases from V and 8 from J; bases not matched to a gene: 8. The germline gives CDR1 MNHNS, CDR2 SASEGT. The CDR3 extends over 13 amino acids.